The 31 T cell receptor beta chains below all came from one sample that was sequenced in a study of identical twins (dated by TCRdb to 2016 to 2018). Receptor amplification or capture employed 5' RACE. The sequencer listed for this sample is Illumina HiSeq 2000. The public reads were quality trimmed at Q25 with fastp and then assembled into clones with MiXCR by TCRdb, keeping productive beta chains. A single entry per CDR3 protein holds the most common genes and DNA from its merged rows. The sample contains 250,000 or so distinct CDR3 sequences, approximately 8.3% of them found a single time. In total, the top ten clones hold less than 4% of the sample. These records were also assigned to another study, of yellow fever vaccine responses in identical twins.

Input material: CD8+ T cells sorted from blood. These receptor sequences come from a woman aged 18-30 years in good health.

CDR3 protein: CATSERTSGRPTGELFF. In DNA form, the CDR3 reads TGTGCCACCAGCGAACGGACTAGCGGGAGGCCCACCGGGGAGCTGTTTTTT. V usage is TRBV24-1 and J usage is TRBJ2-2, with 14 bases identical to TRBD2. Germline-derived CDR1 and CDR2 are KGHDR and SFDVKD. V lost 7 bases, J lost 4 bases, and 7 bases stayed unmatched. The CDR3 sequence is 17 residues long.

The table lists this clonotype with a few counts. This chain joins TRBV5-1 and TRBJ1-1; 9 nucleotides match TRBD1. Germline trimming cut 1 base from V and 1 base from J; bases unmatched to any gene: 5. The CDR3 has 16 amino acids. Germline V gene lookup returns CDR1 SGHRS and CDR2 YFSETQ. The chain's CDR3 is CASSLMGQGGNTEAFF. The CDR3, as DNA: TGCGCCAGCAGCTTGATGGGACAGGGAGGGAACACTGAAGCTTTCTTT.

Only a few counts were recorded for this clonotype. V usage is TRBV29-1 and J usage is TRBJ2-3; no clear D gene. The CDR3 runs to 11 residues. Trimming shortened V by 2 bases and J by 8 bases, and 8 bases separated the two germline ends. The germline V gene has CDR1 SQVTM and CDR2 ANQGSEA. The CDR3 region is CSVELIGTQYF. As DNA, the CDR3 is TGCAGCGTTGAACTAATCGGTACGCAGTATTTT.

V is TRBV13 and J is TRBJ2-7; TRBD2 matches 12 bases. J gave up 3 bases and V 4 bases, and 7 bases lay outside the gene matches. CDR3 length equals 16 residues. Germline CDR1 and CDR2: PRHDT and FYEKMQ (reference sequence). CDR3 coding DNA: TGTGCCAGCAGCTATTCCTCTAGCGGGGGGGACTACGAGCAGTACTTC. Amino acids: CASSYSSSGGDYEQYF.

The gene calls are TRBV27 and TRBJ2-7; D may be TRBD1 (6 bases). Germline CDR1 MNHEY, CDR2 SMNVEV (reference sequence). This CDR3 region has 15 residues. The V gene lost 2 bases and the J gene lost 5 bases, with 16 bases spanning the gap. The CDR3 protein is CASSLTRRGGNEQYF. Written as DNA, the CDR3 is TGTGCCAGCAGTTTAACCAGGAGAGGGGGAAACGAGCAGTACTTC.

This clonotype was seen repeatedly, ten times or more. The chain is built from TRBV5-1 and TRBJ2-7; the D is unclear. V lost 1 base, J lost 1 base, and 6 bases lay in between. Germline V gene data show CDR1 as SGHRS and CDR2 as YFSETQ. CDR3 length: 13 amino acids. The DNA of the CDR3 is TGCGCCAGCAGCTTGACACCGTCCTACGAGCAGTACTTC. This translates into CASSLTPSYEQYF.

This clonotype was observed a single time. The chain uses TRBV7-9 and TRBJ1-5; no reliable D call. The CDR3 sequence is 16 residues long. V lost 10 bases to trimming and J lost 0 bases, with 19 bases between them. In germline, CDR1 is SEHNR, CDR2 FQNEAQ (reference sequence). The CDR3 DNA reads TGTGCCACCGAAGAAGTTTGGCAGAATAGCAATCAGCCCCAGCATTTT. Protein: CATEEVWQNSNQPQHF.

Only a few counts were recorded for this clonotype. The J gene is TRBJ2-3, the V gene TRBV6-2 or TRBV6-3, with TRBD2 matching over 7 bases. Trimming at V came to 2 bases and at J to 2 bases, leaving 13 bases not matched to a gene. This CDR3 contains 18 residues. CDR1 and CDR2 from the germline V gene are MNHEY and SVGEGT. The CDR3 is CASSYNPLGLQFTDTQYF. The CDR3 DNA reads as TGTGCCAGCAGTTACAATCCTTTGGGACTACAATTCACAGATACGCAGTATTTT.

This clonotype was counted a few times. The chain couples TRBV5-1 to TRBJ2-7; perhaps TRBD1 as D (5 bases). Germline V gene data show CDR1 as SGHRS and CDR2 as YFSETQ. The V gene lost 8 bases and the J gene lost 2 bases, with 11 bases spanning the gap. CDR3 length equals 12 residues. The CDR3 here is CASQGKAYEQYF. CDR3 coding DNA: TGCGCCAGTCAGGGTAAGGCCTACGAGCAGTACTTC.

This sequence joins TRBV4-2 and TRBJ2-7; 7 bases align to TRBD1. With V trimmed by 0 bases and J by 4 bases, 6 bases remained unmatched. The V gene's germline CDR1 is LGHNA and CDR2 YNFKEQ. The CDR3 extends over 15 amino acids. The CDR3 region is CASSQDFGQEYEQYF. DNA of the CDR3: TGTGCCAGCAGCCAAGATTTCGGACAGGAGTACGAGCAGTACTTC.

This clonotype was detected only a few times. The chain recombines TRBV5-1 with TRBJ2-7; D may be TRBD1 (6 bases). The CDR3 has 14 amino acids. CDR1 SGHRS and CDR2 YFSETQ come from the germline V gene. V dropped 0 bases and J dropped 7 bases, with 14 bases sitting between them. Here the CDR3 reads CASSLGQVADEQYF. DNA for the CDR3: TGCGCCAGCAGCTTGGGACAGGTGGCGGATGAGCAGTACTTC. Based on the CDR3 plus reference TRBV5-1 and TRBJ2-7, the full variable domain is KAGVTQTPRYLIKTRGQQVTLSCSPISGHRSVSWYQQTPGQGLQFLFEYFSETQRNKGNFPGRFSGRQFSNSRSEMNVSTLELGDSALYLCASSLGQVADEQYFGPGTRLTVT.

V usage is TRBV7-9 and J usage is TRBJ2-7; 9 bases map to TRBD1. The CDR3 runs to 15 residues. Germline V gene lookup returns CDR1 SEHNR and CDR2 FQNEAQ (reference sequence). V was pared by 3 bases and J by 2 bases, with 5 bases of the junction left unmatched. The CDR3 nucleotides read TGTGCCAGCAGCTTTAGGGACAGGGTTCCCTACGAGCAGTACTTC. Protein product: CASSFRDRVPYEQYF.

DNA of the CDR3: TGTGCCAGCAGCCAGCCCCCCGTAGAGACCCAGTACTTC. It translates to CASSQPPVETQYF. This chain connects TRBV14 to TRBJ2-5; D gene uncertain. The CDR3 loop spans 13 amino acids. The germline V gene encodes CDR1 SGHDN and CDR2 FVKESK. V was clipped by 3 bases and J by 4 bases, with 9 bases between them. Drawing the rest from reference TRBV14 and TRBJ2-5, the complete variable domain is EAGVTQFPSHSVIEKGQTVTLRCDPISGHDNLYWYRRVMGKEIKFLLHFVKESKQDESGMPNNRFLAERTGGTYSTLKVQPAELEDSGVYFCASSQPPVETQYFGPGTRLLVL.

This clonotype was seen a handful of times. V usage is TRBV10-3 and J usage is TRBJ2-7, with D perhaps TRBD1 or TRBD2 (5 bases each). From germline, CDR1 is ENHRY and CDR2 SYGVKD. The CDR3 covers 13 residues. V was pared by 5 bases and J by 3 bases, with 11 bases between. CDR3 sequence reads: CAISLTDYYEQYF. Here the CDR3 DNA reads TGTGCCATCAGTTTGACAGACTACTACGAGCAGTACTTC.

This clonotype turned up a few times. This sequence joins TRBV10-3 and TRBJ2-7; D perhaps matches TRBD2 (5 bases). Germline assignment: CDR1 ENHRY and CDR2 SYGVKD. V was pared by 2 bases and J by 7 bases, with 9 bases between. The CDR3 is made up of 12 amino acids. This chain's CDR3 is CAISETRGEQYF. The CDR3 nucleotides are TGTGCCATCAGTGAGACACGGGGAGAGCAGTACTTC.

The V gene is TRBV11-1, the J gene TRBJ2-3; 14 nucleotides line up with TRBD2. CDR3 length equals 21 residues. The trim removed 2 bases at V and 1 base at J, leaving 14 bases unmatched. CDR1 SGHAT and CDR2 FQDESV come from the germline V gene (reference sequence). The CDR3 spells CASSLLLGLAGESERTDTQYF. The CDR3 nucleotides read TGTGCCAGCAGCTTATTGTTGGGACTAGCGGGAGAGAGCGAACGCACAGATACGCAGTATTTT. Full variable domain (missing parts from reference TRBV11-1 and TRBJ2-3): EAEVAQSPRYKITEKSQAVAFWCDPISGHATLYWYRQILGQGPELLVQFQDESVVDDSQLPKDRFSAERLKGVDSTLKIQPAELGDSAMYLCASSLLLGLAGESERTDTQYFGPGTRLTVL.

The table lists this clonotype with a few counts. This chain connects TRBV10-3 to TRBJ2-7; 11 nucleotides align to TRBD1. V lost 10 bases, J lost 4 bases, and 6 bases stayed unmatched. The CDR3 runs to 13 residues. Germline CDR1 and CDR2: ENHRY and SYGVKD. CDR3 loop: CATEGQGVYEQYF. DNA for the CDR3: TGTGCCACCGAGGGACAGGGGGTGTACGAGCAGTACTTC.

Many counts were recorded for this clonotype. The rearrangement links TRBV20-1 to TRBJ2-1; no firm D call. V was cut by 1 base and J by 1 base, with 5 bases left in between. The CDR3 runs to 13 residues. Germline V gene data show CDR1 as DFQATT and CDR2 as SNEGSKA (reference sequence). CDR3 sequence: CSARAPSYNEQFF. In nucleotides, the CDR3 is TGCAGTGCTAGAGCCCCGTCCTACAATGAGCAGTTCTTC.

This clonotype appeared a few times. The genes are TRBV7-6 and TRBJ2-7; 8 bases are a match to TRBD1. CDR3 length equals 14 residues. After removal of 1 base from V and 13 bases from J, the junction contained 12 bases not matched to a gene. Germline CDR1 SGHVS, CDR2 FNYEAQ. CDR3 nucleotides: TGTGCCAGCAGCTTAGAAGTTGGGGGGACAGGACTCTACTTC. Its protein is CASSLEVGGTGLYF.

This clonotype was picked up a small number of times. In DNA, the CDR3 is TGCAGTGCTAGAAGTCTAGCCACCTACGAGCAGTACTTC. Translation: CSARSLATYEQYF. V usage is TRBV20-1 and J usage is TRBJ2-7; a weak D match, TRBD2 (5 bases). V was pared by 2 bases and J by 2 bases, with 10 bases between. Germline V lookup: CDR1 DFQATT, CDR2 SNEGSKA (reference sequence). This CDR3 has 13 residues.

The rearrangement links TRBV3-1 to TRBJ2-3, with a weak D call TRBD1 (6 bases). Trimming left V 1 base short and J 3 bases short, with 14 bases between. The germline CDR1 and CDR2 sequences are LGHDT and YNNKEL (reference sequence). CDR3 size: 16 residues. This CDR3 reads CASSQATGLETDTQYF. CDR3 DNA: TGTGCCAGCAGCCAAGCCACAGGGTTGGAGACAGATACGCAGTATTTT.

V and J are TRBV25-1 and TRBJ1-1, with D tentatively TRBD1 (5 bases). Trimming took off 3 bases at V and 3 bases at J, with 8 bases between the two ends. The CDR3 has 13 residues. Germline CDR1 MGHDK, CDR2 SYGVNS. The CDR3 loop is CASSDREYTEAFF. As DNA, the CDR3 is TGTGCCAGCAGTGACAGGGAATACACTGAAGCTTTCTTT.

In its sample, this clonotype was seen a few times. V gene TRBV25-1 combines with J gene TRBJ1-5; no firm D call. CDR1 MGHDK and CDR2 SYGVNS come from the germline V gene. CDR3 length: 13 amino acids. V dropped 6 bases and J dropped 3 bases, with 9 bases sitting between them. In DNA form, the CDR3 reads TGTGCCAGCAGCTCAGGTCTCAATCAGCCCCAGCATTTT. This gives the protein CASSSGLNQPQHF.

The rearrangement uses TRBV5-1 and TRBJ2-5; 9 bases are shared with TRBD1. Germline V CDR1 and CDR2: SGHRS, YFSETQ. The CDR3 contains 15 residues. V dropped 4 bases and J dropped 1; count of bases not matched to a gene: 5. CDR3 in amino acids: CASSLQGAVQETQYF. The CDR3 DNA reads TGCGCCAGCAGCCTACAGGGGGCTGTCCAAGAGACCCAGTACTTC.

The chain combines TRBV20-1 with TRBJ2-3; 12 positions agree with TRBD2. The V segment lost 3 bases and the J segment 3 bases; nucleotides outside the gene matches: 7. The CDR3 totals 16 residues. Germline CDR1 reads DFQATT; CDR2 reads SNEGSKA (reference sequence). Here the CDR3 DNA reads TGCAGTGCTAGCTACGGACTAGCGGGATATACAGATACGCAGTATTTT. It specifies CSASYGLAGYTDTQYF.

This clonotype showed up just a few times. The V call is TRBV5-6, the J call TRBJ1-2; no reliable D call. The CDR3 has 14 residues. From germline, CDR1 is SGHDT and CDR2 YYEEEE. Trimming shortened V by 0 bases and J by 1 base, and 7 bases separated the two germline ends. This chain's CDR3 is CASSLGDFNYGYTF. The CDR3 DNA follows: TGTGCCAGCAGCTTGGGGGATTTTAACTATGGCTACACCTTC.

The V gene is TRBV15, the J gene TRBJ2-1, with a weak D call TRBD1 (6 bases). CDR1 is LNHNV, CDR2 YYDKDF, per germline (reference sequence). This CDR3 has 16 amino acids. V lost 1 base, J lost 2 bases, and 12 bases lay in between. The CDR3 here is CATSRGDRSAYNEQFF. The DNA for the CDR3 is TGTGCCACCAGCAGAGGAGACAGGAGTGCCTACAATGAGCAGTTCTTC.

This clonotype was counted a few times. This rearrangement joins TRBV6-1 to TRBJ2-5; D possibly corresponds to TRBD1 (6 bases). Per the germline V gene, CDR1 is MNHNS and CDR2 is SASEGT. The CDR3 runs to 14 residues. V dropped 9 bases and J dropped 3 bases, with 17 bases sitting between them. The CDR3 spells CASHRQDREETQYF. CDR3 in DNA: TGTGCCAGTCATCGACAGGACCGAGAAGAGACCCAGTACTTC.

Concerning this clonotype: Germline and junction disagree at one end, which may indicate a read error. The chain joins TRBV20-1 to TRBJ2-1; the D gene could be TRBD1 or TRBD2 (5 bases each). CDR3 length equals 12 residues. CDR1 and CDR2 (germline): DFQATT, SNEGSKA (reference sequence). CDR3 protein: CSARDLGWDEVF. The CDR3 bases are TGCAGTGCTAGAGATTTGGGGTGGGACGAAGTCTTC.

This clonotype was seen more than once but under ten times. V is TRBV19 and J is TRBJ2-2; D may be TRBD2 (6 bases). Germline lookup yields CDR1 LNHDA and CDR2 SQIVND (reference sequence). The CDR3 extends over 17 amino acids. V was trimmed by 3 bases and J by 1 base, leaving 15 bases between them. CDR3 nucleotide sequence: TGTGCCAGTAGTATTTTCGGCGGGGACCTGAACACCGGGGAGCTGTTTTTT. Its translation: CASSIFGGDLNTGELFF.

This clonotype was observed a few times. The chain combines TRBV20-1 with TRBJ2-7; TRBD1 matches at 7 bases. The trim removed 0 bases at V and 2 bases at J, leaving 10 bases unmatched. The CDR3 length is 16 residues. Germline values: CDR1 DFQATT, CDR2 SNEGSKA (reference sequence). The DNA of the CDR3 is TGCAGTGCTAGAGATTTTCAGACAGGGCCCACCTACGAGCAGTACTTC. This gives the protein CSARDFQTGPTYEQYF.